One sample yielded the 24 T cell receptor beta chains listed below, sequenced in a study of persistence of HIV-infected CD4 T cells. The libraries were made with immunoSEQ version 4 in survey mode. Only in-frame clones appear in the TCRdb table, and some are missing; sequencing was by immunoSEQ multiplex PCR. The top ten hold 15% to 20% of the sample, which has thousands of clones, roughly three fifths seen once. The stimulus was lysate of CMV-infected fibroblasts, 9 to 10 ug/mL. Responding CD4+ T cells were sorted by upregulation of both CD40 ligand and CD69. Their antigens remain unidentified. This sample comprised CD4+ T cells sorted from PBMCs after approximately 19-hour stimulation, obtained from a patient who received antiretroviral therapy. These receptors were collected from an adult man with HIV who was CMV-seropositive.

The chain combines TRBV29-1 with TRBJ1-2, with 10 bases lining up with TRBD1. Germline V CDR1 and CDR2: SQVTM, ANQGSEA. J lost 8 bases, V lost 4 bases, and 4 bases had no gene match. The CDR3 has 12 residues. CDR3 nucleotide sequence: TGCAGCGTTGGGACAGGGGGATCGGGCTACACCTTC. As protein: CSVGTGGSGYTF.

The chain is built from TRBV7-2 and TRBJ2-1, with 7 bases aligning to TRBD1. The V gene end was trimmed by 1 base and the J gene end by 8 bases; junction bases not matched to a gene: 5. CDR3 size: 14 residues. Looked up from germline, CDR1 is SGHTA and CDR2 is FQGNSA. The DNA of the CDR3 is TGTGCCAGCAGCTTAGTAGGGCAGGGGGATGAGCAGTTCTTC. Protein: CASSLVGQGDEQFF.

CDR3 amino acids: CASSRLQGEKLFF. The CDR3 DNA reads TGTGCCAGCAGTCGGTTACAGGGTGAAAAACTGTTTTTT. This rearrangement joins TRBV12-3 or TRBV12-4 to TRBJ1-4, with D tentatively TRBD1 (6 bases). The CDR3 sequence is 13 residues long. V was shortened by 5 bases and J by 7 bases, with 11 bases between the two germline ends.

The chain couples TRBV30 to TRBJ1-3, with 7 bases fitting TRBD1. The V gene end was trimmed by 1 base and the J gene end by 0 bases; junction bases not matched to a gene: 0. The CDR3 consists of 14 residues. Germline assignment: CDR1 GTSNPN and CDR2 SVGIG (reference sequence). The CDR3 DNA is TGTGCCTGGAGTGGGGACAGCTCTGGAAACACCATATATTTT. This gives the protein CAWSGDSSGNTIYF.

This clone has a handful of counts. The V call is TRBV7-2, the J call TRBJ1-2; the D gene is possibly TRBD1 (6 bases). CDR3 length equals 15 residues. Looked up from germline, CDR1 is SGHTA and CDR2 is FQGNSA. The V and J ends lost 0 bases and 5 bases respectively, with 13 bases between them. The DNA for the CDR3 is TGTGCCAGCAGCTTAGCCCCAGGGGTGGTGTATGGCTACACCTTC. Translation gives CASSLAPGVVYGYTF.

V and J are TRBV6-5 and TRBJ2-3, with 9 positions matching TRBD2. The CDR3 spans 16 residues. The V segment lost 0 bases and the J segment 5 bases; nucleotides outside the gene matches: 6. CDR1 and CDR2 (germline): MNHEY, SVGAGI. This CDR3 reads CASSYSWRGGQDTQYF. The CDR3, as DNA: TGTGCCAGCAGTTACTCTTGGCGGGGGGGCCAAGATACGCAGTATTTT.

The gene calls are TRBV5-1 and TRBJ1-4; no clear D gene. Between the trimmed V and J ends, which lost 3 bases and 4 bases, there was a span of 10 bases. The CDR3 extends over 14 amino acids. CDR1 and CDR2 from the germline V gene are SGHRS and YFSETQ. The DNA of the CDR3 is TGCGCCAGCAGCTGGGGTTCGGGTAATGAAAAACTGTTTTTT. It codes for CASSWGSGNEKLFF.

V and J are TRBV7-8 and TRBJ1-2; D possibly corresponds to TRBD1 (6 bases). The germline gives CDR1 SGHVS, CDR2 FQNEAQ. V shed 5 bases and J shed 7 bases, with 23 bases lying between them. CDR3 length: 16 residues. CDR3 residues: CASSEENWGRPGGYTF. CDR3 DNA: TGTGCCAGCAGCGAAGAGAACTGGGGGCGCCCGGGTGGCTACACCTTC.

The V gene is TRBV3-1 (or the pseudogene TRBV3-2), the J gene TRBJ2-7; D is uncertain. CDR3 length: 14 amino acids. The V end was cut by 1 base, the J end by 1 base, with 8 bases between. Germline CDR1 is LGHDT and CDR2 is YNNKEL (reference sequence). The CDR3 protein is CASSQAGSSYEQYF. The CDR3 coding sequence is TGTGCCAGCAGCCAAGCCGGGTCGTCCTACGAGCAGTACTTC.

This clone was observed a single time. The gene calls are TRBV21-1 and TRBJ1-4. TRBV21-1 is marked as a pseudogene. There are 15 residues in the CDR3. The CDR3 coding sequence is TGTGCCAGCAGCATACTCAACGAGGGCGATGAAAAACTGTTTTTT. It yields the protein CASSILNEGDEKLFF.

The chain has TRBV19 and TRBJ2-5; D possibly corresponds to TRBD1 (7 bases). Trimming shortened V by 0 bases and J by 5 bases, and 16 bases separated the two germline ends. This CDR3 has 16 amino acids. Germline V gene data show CDR1 as LNHDA and CDR2 as SQIVND (reference sequence). This chain's CDR3 is CASSIDFSTGRETQYF. In DNA form, the CDR3 reads TGTGCCAGTAGTATAGATTTTTCGACAGGGAGGGAGACCCAGTACTTC.

This sequence joins TRBV5-8 and TRBJ1-1; 7 nucleotides align to TRBD1. The V segment lost 2 bases and the J segment 1 base; nucleotides outside the gene matches: 11. CDR1 SGHTS and CDR2 YDEGEE come from the germline V gene. This CDR3 comprises 17 residues. CDR3 DNA: TGTGCCAGCAGCTTTCGGAGGGGGCGCGACTGGAACACTGAAGCTTTCTTT. Its protein product is CASSFRRGRDWNTEAFF.

J is TRBJ2-1 and V is TRBV20-1; TRBD2 aligns across 10 bases. The CDR3 runs to 15 residues. The ends lost 3 bases at V and 8 bases at J; junction bases unmatched: 10. Looked up from germline, CDR1 is DFQATT and CDR2 is SNEGSKA (reference sequence). The CDR3 sequence is CSASSASGSLDEQFF. CDR3 bases: TGCAGTGCTAGTTCTGCTAGCGGGAGCCTAGATGAGCAGTTCTTC.

The chain has TRBV5-4 and TRBJ2-7; tentatively, D is TRBD2 (5 bases). With 0 bases removed from V and 5 bases from J, the gap between germline ends came to 15 bases. Germline lookup yields CDR1 SGHNT and CDR2 YYREEE (reference sequence). The CDR3 runs 15 residues. The CDR3: CASSLAFGDHNEQYF. CDR3 nucleotide sequence: TGTGCCAGCAGCTTGGCCTTCGGGGATCACAACGAGCAGTACTTC.

This sequence joins TRBV24-1 and TRBJ1-1; D remains ambiguous. V was shortened by 8 bases and J by 11 bases, with 17 bases between the two germline ends. Per the germline V gene, CDR1 is KGHDR and CDR2 is SFDVKD. The CDR3 covers 12 residues. CDR3 sequence: CATTIPHGLAFF. The DNA for the CDR3 is TGTGCCACCACTATACCCCATGGGTTGGCTTTCTTT.

The rearrangement joins TRBV5-1 to TRBJ2-2; D might be TRBD1 (5 bases). Trimming cost V 2 bases and J 4 bases, with 6 bases left between them. There are 13 residues in the CDR3. Germline V lookup: CDR1 SGHRS, CDR2 YFSETQ. The CDR3 spells CASSFRATGELFF. The DNA of the CDR3 is TGCGCCAGCAGCTTCAGGGCCACCGGGGAGCTGTTTTTT. The whole variable domain, filled in from reference TRBV5-1 and TRBJ2-2, reads KAGVTQTPRYLIKTRGQQVTLSCSPISGHRSVSWYQQTPGQGLQFLFEYFSETQRNKGNFPGRFSGRQFSNSRSEMNVSTLELGDSALYLCASSFRATGELFFGEGSRLTVL.

The rearrangement uses TRBV5-1 and TRBJ2-6; 8 bases agree with TRBD2. V lost 0 bases, J lost 4 bases, and 3 bases stayed unmatched. The CDR3 consists of 16 residues. Germline V gene sequence: CDR1 SGHRS, CDR2 YFSETQ. The CDR3 coding sequence is TGCGCCAGCAGCTTGGCCGGGGGGGCGGGGGCCAACGTCCTGACTTTC. Its protein is CASSLAGGAGANVLTF.

V gene TRBV5-6 combines with J gene TRBJ1-1; a possible D gene is TRBD1 (6 bases). Trimming pared 5 bases from V and 4 bases from J, leaving 12 bases between. Germline values: CDR1 SGHDT, CDR2 YYEEEE. The CDR3 loop spans 13 amino acids. The CDR3 nucleotides read TGTGCCAGCAGGCAGCAGGGGAGCACTGAAGCTTTCTTT. Amino acids: CASRQQGSTEAFF. Complete variable domain (other parts from reference TRBV5-6 and TRBJ1-1): DAGVTQSPTHLIKTRGQQVTLRCSPKSGHDTVSWYQQALGQGPQFIFQYYEEEERQRGNFPDRFSGHQFPNYSSELNVNALLLGDSALYLCASRQQGSTEAFFGQGTRLTVV.

A word on this clone: Given the absence of the conserved phenylalanine or tryptophan at the CDR3 end, a read error is likely. The limits of the CDR3 on the DNA are not certain, so only TCRdb's listed CDR3 is given. CDR3 sequence: CASSGEGR. This rearrangement joins TRBV10-1 to TRBJ1-5. Germline V gives CDR1 WNHNN, CDR2 SYGVQD (reference sequence). The CDR3 region is 8 residues in length, termini included.

The CDR3, as DNA: TGTGCCAGTGCGAAAGGGGGCAACACTTATGGCTACACCTTC. Its protein is CASAKGGNTYGYTF. V usage is TRBV19 and J usage is TRBJ1-2; 7 nucleotides line up with TRBD1. In germline, CDR1 is LNHDA, CDR2 SQIVND (reference sequence). V lost 8 bases to trimming and J lost 5 bases; unmatched junction nucleotides: 11. The CDR3 sequence is 14 residues long.

This clone is medium-sized by share. The chain couples TRBV19 to TRBJ1-1; D may be TRBD1 (5 bases). V was shortened by 4 bases and J by 1 base, with 19 bases between the two germline ends. The CDR3 has 17 residues. Germline V gene data show CDR1 as LNHDA and CDR2 as SQIVND (reference sequence). CDR3 sequence (DNA): TGTGCCAGTAGTAGTCCTCGGGGACGGGATTGGAACACTGAAGCTTTCTTT. Its protein product is CASSSPRGRDWNTEAFF.

This clone is medium-sized (0.01 to 0.1%) by share. The genes are TRBV2 and TRBJ1-5; D gene ambiguous. V dropped 3 bases and J dropped 2 bases, with 5 bases sitting between them. Germline CDR1 SNHLY, CDR2 FYNNEI. The CDR3 contains 13 residues. The CDR3 spells CASSDRGNQPQHF. In DNA, the CDR3 is TGTGCCAGCAGTGACCGTGGCAATCAGCCCCAGCATTTT.

The rearrangement links TRBV29-1 to TRBJ2-7; the D gene could be TRBD1 or TRBD2 (5 bases each). Trimming pared 7 bases from V and 4 bases from J, leaving 11 bases between. The CDR3 spans 11 residues. Looked up from germline, CDR1 is SQVTM and CDR2 is ANQGSEA. The CDR3 sequence is CSGGRGYEQYF. CDR3 DNA sequence: TGCAGCGGGGGACGAGGATACGAGCAGTACTTC.

The chain couples TRBV5-5 to TRBJ2-3, with D perhaps TRBD2 (6 bases). V lost 0 bases and J lost 2, with 16 bases in between. This CDR3 has 17 amino acids. The germline V gene encodes CDR1 SGHKS and CDR2 YYEKEE (reference sequence). The CDR3 bases are TGTGCCAGCAGCTTGGGCAAGTCCGGGACTCACACAGATACGCAGTATTTT. This translates into CASSLGKSGTHTDTQYF.